The 21 T cell receptor beta chains reported below all come from one sample, sequenced in a study of spatial heterogeneity in lung cancer. Notes on the study in general: Within tumors, counts of expanded alpha and beta TCRs tracked tumor mutation counts.

Their antigens remain unidentified. TCRdb independently ran MiXCR on the 5' RACE reads; one entry per CDR3 protein. The profile covers about 9,800 distinct CDR3 sequences, with approximately 54% appearing a single time and 28% taken by the ten largest. Time point of the sample: sample taken at primary tumor resection. The specimen was lung tumor tissue, collected at surgery. The receptors come from a female donor with early-stage non-small cell lung cancer.

This chain connects TRBV20-1 to TRBJ2-2; 12 bases are a match to TRBD2. The CDR3 consists of 14 residues. Germline V gene sequence: CDR1 DFQATT, CDR2 SNEGSKA (reference sequence). V shed 3 bases and J 9 bases; nucleotides not matched to a gene: 5. The CDR3 protein is CSARASGGAWELFF. The CDR3 bases are TGCAGTGCTAGGGCTAGCGGGGGGGCTTGGGAGCTGTTTTTT.

The V gene is TRBV2, the J gene TRBJ2-7, with TRBD1 identical over 9 bases. Per germline, CDR1 SNHLY and CDR2 FYNNEI. CDR3 length: 15 amino acids. With 1 base clipped from V and 2 bases from J, the junction kept 3 bases outside the gene matches. CDR3 DNA sequence: TGTGCCAGCAGTGAAGGGGGACAGGGAACCTACGAGCAGTACTTC. This gives the protein CASSEGGQGTYEQYF.

There are a few counts of this clonotype. The genes are TRBV20-1 and TRBJ2-3, with D unresolved. V was cut by 6 bases and J by 11 bases, with 15 bases left in between. Germline V lookup: CDR1 DFQATT, CDR2 SNEGSKA (reference sequence). The CDR3 sequence is 11 residues long. The DNA of the CDR3 is TGCAGTGCCAGCGCCCGCTGGGTGCAGTATTTT. As protein: CSASARWVQYF.

DNA of the CDR3: TGTGCCAGCAGCACCCAGACAGGGGGAGGAGGCTACACCTTC. The encoded protein is CASSTQTGGGGYTF. The V call is TRBV7-2, the J call TRBJ1-2; 9 bases are a match to TRBD1. Per the germline V gene, CDR1 is SGHTA and CDR2 is FQGNSA. The CDR3 loop spans 14 amino acids. Trimming took 5 bases from V and 8 from J; bases not matched to a gene: 9.

Details on this clonotype: The germline gene is not matched at one end of the junction; a read error may be the cause. The chain recombines TRBV4-1 with TRBJ1-6, with a weak D call TRBD1 (5 bases). Germline V gene data show CDR1 as MGHRA and CDR2 as YSYEKL. The CDR3 length is 12 residues. The CDR3 bases are TGCGCCAGCAGTCAAGGGTGGGGGACCCTCCACTTT. This encodes CASSQGWGTLHF.

The rearrangement uses TRBV18 and TRBJ2-5; 7 positions agree with TRBD1. CDR3 length equals 14 residues. V lost 0 bases and J lost 7; bases outside the gene matches: 5. Germline V lookup: CDR1 KGHSH, CDR2 LQKENI. The CDR3 here is CASSPPTGPGTQYF. In DNA form, the CDR3 reads TGTGCCAGCTCACCACCGACAGGGCCGGGGACCCAGTACTTC.

This clonotype was seen a few times. This sequence joins TRBV7-2 and TRBJ1-1; D is unresolved. V was cut by 1 base and J by 0 bases, with 9 bases left in between. Germline values: CDR1 SGHTA, CDR2 FQGNSA. The CDR3 extends over 15 amino acids. The CDR3 sequence is CASSLDRLMNTEAFF. The CDR3 DNA reads as TGTGCCAGCAGCTTAGACCGGCTGATGAACACTGAAGCTTTCTTT.

This chain uses TRBV5-6 with TRBJ1-1; D might be TRBD1 (6 bases). Between the trimmed V and J ends, which lost 3 bases and 3 bases, there was a span of 21 bases. Germline CDR1 SGHDT, CDR2 YYEEEE. The CDR3 totals 17 residues. The CDR3 sequence: CASSSTGRPELYTEAFF. CDR3 bases: TGTGCCAGCAGCTCGACAGGACGCCCAGAGCTTTACACTGAAGCTTTCTTT.

The rearrangement links TRBV6-2 or TRBV6-3 to TRBJ2-3; D call uncertain. V was shortened by 3 bases and J by 9 bases, with 7 bases between the two germline ends. This CDR3 has 11 residues. CDR1 is MNHEY and CDR2 is SVGEGT in the germline V gene. CDR3 sequence reads: CASSYAFTQYF. In nucleotides, the CDR3 is TGTGCCAGCAGTTATGCATTCACGCAGTATTTT.

The J gene is TRBJ1-6, the V gene TRBV11-2; no clear D gene. CDR3 size: 14 residues. Germline CDR1 is SGHAT and CDR2 is FQNNGV. Trimming cost V 6 bases and J 10 bases, with 16 bases left between them. For the CDR3, the DNA is TGTGCCAGCAGGGACTGGAGGGTGAGATCACCCCTCCACTTT. Translation gives CASRDWRVRSPLHF.

V usage is TRBV7-2 and J usage is TRBJ2-1; no definite D call. V shed 5 bases and J shed 5 bases, with 16 bases lying between them. The CDR3 totals 15 residues. Germline-derived CDR1 and CDR2 are SGHTA and FQGNSA. The CDR3 sequence is CASSPRSVGHNEQFF. The CDR3 DNA reads as TGTGCCAGCAGCCCCAGGAGTGTTGGACACAATGAGCAGTTCTTC. The whole variable domain, filled in from reference TRBV7-2 and TRBJ2-1, reads GAGVSQSPSNKVTEKGKDVELRCDPISGHTALYWYRQSLGQGLEFLIYFQGNSAPDKSGLPSDRFSAERTGGSVSTLTIQRTQQEDSAVYLCASSPRSVGHNEQFFGPGTRLTVL.

This CDR3 reads CSVAQGQGTPSTQYF. DNA for the CDR3: TGCAGCGTCGCCCAGGGACAGGGGACCCCAAGTACGCAGTATTTT. This chain joins TRBV29-1 and TRBJ2-3; 10 nucleotides align to TRBD1. Looked up from germline, CDR1 is SQVTM and CDR2 is ANQGSEA. The CDR3 totals 15 residues. The junction had 14 bases not matched to a gene; V was cut back by 6 bases and J by 8 bases.

This clonotype was observed a handful of times. CDR3 amino acids: CASSWGRTSGSYEQYF. Here the CDR3 DNA reads TGCGCCAGCAGCTGGGGACGGACTAGCGGATCCTACGAGCAGTACTTC. V usage is TRBV5-1 and J usage is TRBJ2-7; 10 nucleotides line up with TRBD2. With V trimmed by 3 bases and J by 1 base, 7 bases remained unmatched. In germline, CDR1 is SGHRS, CDR2 YFSETQ. This CDR3 has 16 amino acids.

The CDR3 DNA reads TGTGCCAGCAGCTTGGGTCTCTGGACCCAGAACACTGAAGCTTTCTTT. It specifies CASSLGLWTQNTEAFF. V and J are TRBV11-1 and TRBJ1-1; unclear D gene. This CDR3 comprises 16 residues. Germline CDR1 and CDR2: SGHAT and FQDESV (reference sequence). Trimming shortened V by 3 bases and J by 1 base, and 15 bases separated the two germline ends.

The V call is TRBV25-1, the J call TRBJ1-1; D unresolved. The CDR3 sequence is 13 residues long. Germline V CDR1 and CDR2: MGHDK, SYGVNS. The V end was cut by 6 bases, the J end by 6 bases, with 14 bases between. CDR3 residues: CASRAALFPEAFF. The CDR3 coding sequence is TGTGCCAGCAGGGCGGCCCTTTTCCCTGAAGCTTTCTTT.

This clonotype appeared a few times. J is TRBJ2-7 and V is TRBV7-9; 7 positions agree with TRBD1. V shed 5 bases, J shed 0 bases, and the junction held 10 bases outside the gene matches. This CDR3 comprises 16 residues. Germline V gene lookup returns CDR1 SEHNR and CDR2 FQNEAQ (reference sequence). CDR3 residues: CASSPNRGRSSYEQYF. CDR3 coding DNA: TGTGCCAGCAGCCCCAACAGGGGAAGGAGCTCCTACGAGCAGTACTTC. Full variable domain (remainder filled in from reference TRBV7-9 and TRBJ2-7): DTGVSQNPRHKITKRGQNVTFRCDPISEHNRLYWYRQTLGQGPEFLTYFQNEAQLEKSRLLSDRFSAERPKGSFSTLEIQRTEQGDSAMYLCASSPNRGRSSYEQYFGPGTRLTVT.

The CDR3 protein is CASSSMAGGPDTQYF. CDR3 DNA: TGTGCCAGCAGTTCGATGGCGGGGGGGCCAGATACGCAGTATTTT. The rearrangement joins TRBV27 to TRBJ2-3; TRBD2 matches 9 bases. Trimming removed 4 bases from V and 4 bases from J; junction bases left unmatched: 6. Germline V lookup: CDR1 MNHEY, CDR2 SMNVEV (reference sequence). The CDR3 has 15 residues.

V gene TRBV5-1 combines with J gene TRBJ2-7, with 8 bases lining up with TRBD1. The junction had 6 bases not matched to a gene; V was cut back by 2 bases and J by 5 bases. Germline values: CDR1 SGHRS, CDR2 YFSETQ. CDR3 size: 14 residues. In DNA form, the CDR3 reads TGCGCCAGCAGCTTCCGGGACAGGCGGAACGAGCAGTACTTC. Translated: CASSFRDRRNEQYF.

The V call is TRBV6-1, the J call TRBJ2-5, with D possibly matching TRBD2 (7 bases). Germline loops: CDR1 MNHNS, CDR2 SASEGT. The V gene lost 5 bases and the J gene lost 0 bases, with 13 bases spanning the gap. The CDR3 is 15 amino acids. This CDR3 is CASSRGAGYQETQYF. The CDR3 region has the DNA TGTGCCAGCAGTCGGGGGGCCGGGTACCAAGAGACCCAGTACTTC.

This clonotype has just a few counts. This chain connects TRBV6-2 or TRBV6-3 to TRBJ1-1, with TRBD1 as a possible D gene (5 bases). The CDR3 is made up of 14 amino acids. Germline assignment: CDR1 MNHEY and CDR2 SVGEGT. The V gene lost 6 bases and the J gene lost 6 bases, with 17 bases spanning the gap. The chain's CDR3 is CASSRRQRTSEAFF. The DNA for the CDR3 is TGTGCCAGCAGCCGGAGACAGCGAACTTCTGAAGCTTTCTTT.

The chain couples TRBV9 to TRBJ2-1; D gene uncertain. The CDR3 sequence is 16 residues long. The germline gives CDR1 SGDLS, CDR2 YYNGEE. The V end lost 0 bases, the J end lost 9 bases, and 19 bases lay between the germline ends. CDR3 coding DNA: TGTGCCAGCAGCGTAGGAAGATACACGAAATCGGGTGAGCAGTTCTTC. This sequence encodes CASSVGRYTKSGEQFF.